The 32 T cell receptor beta chains given below trace back to one sample, sequenced in a study of PD-L1 blockade in urothelial cancer. Assay: immunoSEQ multiplex PCR; the TCRdb copy retains only in-frame clones and omits some. The repertoire has about 76,000 clones, roughly 80% of them found once; the top ten carry less than 5.5%. The sequenced sample was PBMCs, obtained around atezolizumab (anti-PD-L1) treatment. The receptor set was obtained from a man between 65 and 80 years old with urothelial cancer.

A few counts support this clone. The chain couples TRBV5-6 to TRBJ1-2; D may be TRBD1 (6 bases). The length of the CDR3 is 13 residues. Germline V gene sequence: CDR1 SGHDT, CDR2 YYEEEE. Trimming shortened V by 5 bases and J by 3 bases, and 11 bases separated the two germline ends. CDR3 sequence: CASSVRTDYGYTF. The CDR3 DNA reads as TGTGCCAGCAGTGTTCGGACAGACTATGGCTACACCTTC.

In regard to this clone: This specimen includes other DNA sequences encoding the same CDR3. V is TRBV28 and J is TRBJ1-2; TRBD1 matches 7 bases. The CDR3 has 14 residues. After removal of 2 bases from V and 5 bases from J, the junction contained 5 bases not matched to a gene. Germline V gene lookup returns CDR1 MDHEN and CDR2 SYDVKM. CDR3 nucleotide sequence: TGTGCCAGCAGTTTACTAGGACAGGTGTATGGCTACACCTTC. Its translation is CASSLLGQVYGYTF.

This chain connects TRBV30 to TRBJ2-3; TRBD2 is a possible D gene (6 bases). The V end lost 0 bases, the J end lost 8 bases, and 9 bases lay between the germline ends. CDR1 and CDR2 from the germline V gene are GTSNPN and SVGIG (reference sequence). This CDR3 region has 12 residues. CDR3 DNA: TGTGCCTGGAGTGTCCCGGGAGCTACGCAGTATTTT. Its protein is CAWSVPGATQYF.

As for this clone: Other DNA variants within this sample encode the same CDR3. This chain connects TRBV18 to TRBJ1-2; 10 positions match TRBD1. Germline CDR1 and CDR2: KGHSH and LQKENI. The CDR3 has 16 residues. The V gene end was trimmed by 1 base and the J gene end by 4 bases; junction bases not matched to a gene: 6. The CDR3 nucleotides are TGTGCCAGCTCACCACTGGACAGGGGGGGTTTCTATGGCTACACCTTC. It is translated as CASSPLDRGGFYGYTF.

J is TRBJ1-2 and V is TRBV7-9; TRBD1 agrees at 12 bases. The CDR3 spans 16 residues. V shed 2 bases and J 4 bases; nucleotides not matched to a gene: 5. Germline CDR1 SEHNR, CDR2 FQNEAQ (reference sequence). CDR3 residues: CASSLSGTGGFYGYTF. The CDR3, as DNA: TGTGCCAGCAGCTTATCGGGGACAGGGGGCTTCTATGGCTACACCTTC.

The table lists this clone with a few counts. V and J are TRBV18 and TRBJ2-7; TRBD2 matches at 9 bases. The CDR3 has 16 residues. Germline CDR1 reads KGHSH; CDR2 reads LQKENI. J lost 3 bases, V lost 3 bases, and 9 bases had no gene match. CDR3: CASSPKASGNIYEQYF. CDR3 in DNA: TGTGCCAGCTCACCGAAAGCTAGCGGGAACATCTACGAGCAGTACTTC.

This clone occurred a few times. The chain has TRBV5-4 and TRBJ2-1; the match to TRBD1 covers 12 bases. The V gene's germline CDR1 is SGHNT and CDR2 YYREEE (reference sequence). V gave up 3 bases and J gave up 8 bases; unmatched junction bases: 6. This CDR3 is 15 amino acids long. This CDR3 is CASSSRDRGRDEQFF. As DNA, the CDR3 is TGTGCCAGCAGCTCGAGGGACAGGGGGCGGGATGAGCAGTTCTTC.

The chain links TRBV11-2 to TRBJ1-1, with D unresolved. Trimming pared 0 bases from V and 3 bases from J, leaving 8 bases between. CDR1 SGHAT and CDR2 FQNNGV come from the germline V gene. The CDR3 has 14 residues. CDR3 DNA sequence: TGTGCCAGCAGCTTAGAGGGCAGTTACACTGAAGCTTTCTTT. It codes for CASSLEGSYTEAFF.

The J gene is TRBJ2-5, the V gene TRBV7-9; 10 nucleotides align to TRBD2. The CDR3 consists of 18 residues. Germline CDR1 reads SEHNR; CDR2 reads FQNEAQ (reference sequence). With V trimmed by 5 bases and J by 5 bases, 17 bases remained unmatched. The CDR3 region is CASSVGTSAGRYTETQYF. The CDR3 nucleotides are TGTGCCAGCAGCGTAGGGACTAGCGCAGGGAGGTACACGGAGACCCAGTACTTC.

V and J are TRBV4-2 and TRBJ2-1, with 10 positions matching TRBD2. CDR3 size: 15 residues. CDR1 and CDR2 from the germline V gene are LGHNA and YNFKEQ. J was trimmed by 9 bases and V by 1 base; bases with no gene match: 6. CDR3 sequence (DNA): TGTGCCAGCAGCCAAGCAGCGGGAGGGCCCTCTGAGCAGTTCTTC. Its translation: CASSQAAGGPSEQFF.

The V and J genes are TRBV27 and TRBJ2-7, with D possibly being TRBD1 (6 bases). V lost 7 bases and J 2 bases, leaving 27 bases between the germline ends. CDR1 is MNHEY and CDR2 is SMNVEV in the germline V gene (reference sequence). The CDR3 extends over 18 amino acids. The CDR3 loop is CASTHRTPSTGVPYEQYF. The DNA of the CDR3 is TGTGCCAGCACCCATAGGACCCCCTCGACAGGAGTCCCCTACGAGCAGTACTTC.

The chain couples TRBV4-2 to TRBJ2-5; TRBD1 aligns across 7 bases. Germline V CDR1 and CDR2: LGHNA, YNFKEQ. The CDR3 is 15 residues long. Losses at the gene ends were 5 bases for V and 1 base for J; bases not matched to a gene: 7. CDR3 coding DNA: TGTGCCAGCAGCACCCGACAGGGTCCCCAAGAGACCCAGTACTTC. Amino acids: CASSTRQGPQETQYF.

The V gene is TRBV5-6, the J gene TRBJ2-7, with D possibly matching TRBD2 (5 bases). Trimming shortened V by 2 bases and J by 1 base, and 7 bases separated the two germline ends. The germline gives CDR1 SGHDT, CDR2 YYEEEE. The CDR3 consists of 13 residues. CDR3 bases: TGTGCCAGCAGCTTAGCGGTATCCTACGAGCAGTACTTC. Translating gives CASSLAVSYEQYF.

The chain couples TRBV2 to TRBJ2-3, with D possibly TRBD2 on 6 matching bases. CDR1 and CDR2 (germline): SNHLY, FYNNEI. V lost 7 bases and J 4 bases, leaving 15 bases between the germline ends. The CDR3 extends over 14 amino acids. The CDR3 nucleotides read TGTGCCAGCAAAGGCCAATGGGAGGCAGATACGCAGTATTTT. Translation gives CASKGQWEADTQYF.

V is TRBV7-3 and J is TRBJ2-2; 11 bases line up with TRBD1. V shed 5 bases and J 4 bases; nucleotides not matched to a gene: 6. Germline-derived CDR1 and CDR2 are SGHTA and FQGTGA. The CDR3 extends over 16 amino acids. The CDR3 DNA is TGTGCCAGCAGCCAAGGGACAGGGGGGGGCACCGGGGAGCTGTTTTTT. Amino acid sequence: CASSQGTGGGTGELFF. The full variable domain, its missing parts supplied by reference TRBV7-3 and TRBJ2-2, is GAGVSQTPSNKVTEKGKYVELRCDPISGHTALYWYRQSLGQGPEFLIYFQGTGAADDSGLPNDRFFAVRPEGSVSTLKIQRTERGDSAVYLCASSQGTGGGTGELFFGEGSRLTVL.

This clone has a handful of counts. This rearrangement joins TRBV2 to TRBJ1-2; 7 bases are a match to TRBD1. Losses at the gene ends were 7 bases for V and 4 bases for J; bases not matched to a gene: 9. CDR3 size: 14 residues. Germline CDR1 and CDR2: SNHLY and FYNNEI. The CDR3 DNA reads as TGTGCCAGCATGACAGGGTACGGCAGCTATGGCTACACCTTC. Protein sequence: CASMTGYGSYGYTF. The complete variable domain, with remaining parts taken from reference TRBV2 and TRBJ1-2, reads EPEVTQTPSHQVTQMGQEVILRCVPISNHLYFYWYRQILGQKVEFLVSFYNNEISEKSEIFDDQFSVERPDGSNFTLKIRSTKLEDSAMYFCASMTGYGSYGYTFGSGTRLTVV.

This clone is medium-sized by share. The chain uses TRBV6-1 and TRBJ1-1; D unclear. Germline V lookup: CDR1 MNHNS, CDR2 SASEGT. This CDR3 has 12 residues. The ends were cut back, 2 bases at V and 11 bases at J, with 12 bases in the middle. The DNA of the CDR3 is TGTGCCAGCAGTGAATCGGGGATCGGGGCTTTCTTT. Translated: CASSESGIGAFF.

The rearrangement joins TRBV9 to TRBJ2-3; possibly TRBD1 for D (6 bases). Per the germline V gene, CDR1 is SGDLS and CDR2 is YYNGEE. V lost 0 bases and J lost 0, with 11 bases in between. The CDR3 is made up of 16 amino acids. CDR3 region: CASSVGTATSTDTQYF. The CDR3, as DNA: TGTGCCAGCAGCGTAGGGACAGCTACTAGCACAGATACGCAGTATTTT.

The CDR3 DNA reads TGTGCCAGCAGCTGGACAGGGGGGAACACTGAAGCTTTCTTT. It specifies CASSWTGGNTEAFF. The chain combines TRBV28 with TRBJ1-1; TRBD1 matches 10 bases. Germline V CDR1 and CDR2: MDHEN, SYDVKM. This CDR3 spans 14 amino acids. J lost 1 base, V lost 6 bases, and 2 bases had no gene match.

Written as DNA, the CDR3 is TGCGCCAGCAGCCTGACAGGGACGGGTCAGCCCCAGCATTTT. It specifies CASSLTGTGQPQHF. The rearrangement joins TRBV4-1 to TRBJ1-5; 7 bases fit TRBD1. This CDR3 comprises 14 residues. The J segment lost 6 bases and the V segment lost 4 bases, leaving 6 bases of the junction unmatched. From germline, CDR1 is MGHRA and CDR2 YSYEKL.

This chain links TRBV7-9 with TRBJ2-7; 8 nucleotides agree with TRBD2. Germline V gene lookup returns CDR1 SEHNR and CDR2 FQNEAQ (reference sequence). The CDR3 runs 18 residues. The ends lost 3 bases at V and 1 base at J; junction bases unmatched: 14. The DNA of the CDR3 is TGTGCCAGCAGCTTGCGGGGGGCGACTCCGGGGAGATCCTACGAGCAGTACTTC. Translation: CASSLRGATPGRSYEQYF. The whole variable domain, remainder taken from reference TRBV7-9 and TRBJ2-7, is DTGVSQNPRHKITKRGQNVTFRCDPISEHNRLYWYRQTLGQGPEFLTYFQNEAQLEKSRLLSDRFSAERPKGSFSTLEIQRTEQGDSAMYLCASSLRGATPGRSYEQYFGPGTRLTVT.

This chain uses TRBV5-4 with TRBJ2-1; D is perhaps TRBD2 (6 bases). This CDR3 is built from 16 residues. The V gene's germline CDR1 is SGHNT and CDR2 YYREEE (reference sequence). Trimming took off 0 bases at V and 4 bases at J, with 14 bases between the two ends. CDR3 region: CASSLGGSGSYNEQFF. CDR3 DNA sequence: TGTGCCAGCAGCTTGGGGGGAAGCGGGTCTTACAATGAGCAGTTCTTC.

This clone was seen a few times. The chain is built from TRBV28 and TRBJ2-7, with D perhaps TRBD1 (6 bases). The V and J ends lost 8 bases and 1 base respectively, with 18 bases between them. Germline loops: CDR1 MDHEN, CDR2 SYDVKM. The CDR3 runs to 15 residues. This chain's CDR3 is CASLGAGSNSYEQYF. The CDR3 DNA is TGTGCCAGCTTGGGGGCTGGGTCTAATTCCTACGAGCAGTACTTC.

The rearrangement joins TRBV7-9 to TRBJ1-4, with D perhaps TRBD1 (5 bases). The V gene lost 2 bases and the J gene lost 7 bases, with 11 bases spanning the gap. CDR1 and CDR2 (germline): SEHNR, FQNEAQ (reference sequence). The length of the CDR3 is 14 residues. CDR3 in DNA: TGTGCCAGCAGCTTAAAAGTCGGGGGTGAAAAACTGTTTTTT. Its translation is CASSLKVGGEKLFF.

The chain couples TRBV5-1 to TRBJ2-7; 10 nucleotides agree with TRBD2. The CDR3 has 14 residues. Germline CDR1 is SGHRS and CDR2 is YFSETQ. The ends lost 5 bases at V and 2 bases at J; junction bases unmatched: 4. The CDR3: CASRGLANPYEQYF. CDR3 coding DNA: TGCGCCAGCAGGGGACTAGCGAACCCCTACGAGCAGTACTTC.

The chain links TRBV28 to TRBJ2-7; D is perhaps TRBD2 (5 bases). V was trimmed by 7 bases and J by 7 bases, leaving 23 bases between them. The CDR3 sequence is 15 residues long. Germline CDR1 is MDHEN and CDR2 is SYDVKM. The CDR3 spells CASNPSRLAAGEQYF. The CDR3 nucleotides read TGTGCCAGCAACCCCTCGAGGCTAGCTGCTGGTGAGCAGTACTTC.

The V and J genes are TRBV2 and TRBJ2-7; maybe TRBD1 (6 bases). The CDR3 totals 13 residues. V lost 1 base and J lost 5, with 9 bases in between. Germline CDR1 reads SNHLY; CDR2 reads FYNNEI. CDR3 residues: CASSEGPGDEQYF. CDR3 DNA: TGTGCCAGCAGTGAAGGTCCAGGGGACGAGCAGTACTTC. Complete variable domain (other parts from reference TRBV2 and TRBJ2-7): EPEVTQTPSHQVTQMGQEVILRCVPISNHLYFYWYRQILGQKVEFLVSFYNNEISEKSEIFDDQFSVERPDGSNFTLKIRSTKLEDSAMYFCASSEGPGDEQYFGPGTRLTVT.

CDR3 region: CASSLIGRPNTDTQYF. In nucleotides, the CDR3 is TGTGCCAGCAGCTTAATCGGGAGGCCCAACACAGATACGCAGTATTTT. The rearrangement links TRBV7-9 to TRBJ2-3, with TRBD2 identical over 7 bases. The CDR3 has 16 amino acids. V lost 2 bases and J lost 2; bases outside the gene matches: 7. Germline values: CDR1 SEHNR, CDR2 FQNEAQ (reference sequence).

V and J are TRBV5-1 and TRBJ2-7; 8 bases align to TRBD1. The J segment lost 0 bases and the V segment lost 4 bases, leaving 6 bases of the junction unmatched. The CDR3 has 15 residues. The V gene's germline CDR1 is SGHRS and CDR2 YFSETQ. CDR3 nucleotides: TGCGCCAGCAGCCGCGGACAGGGAAGCTCCTACGAGCAGTACTTC. Residues: CASSRGQGSSYEQYF.

This clone was recorded a few times. The chain has TRBV28 and TRBJ2-7; TRBD2 might be the D (5 bases). Germline assignment: CDR1 MDHEN and CDR2 SYDVKM. Deletions cut 6 bases from V and 4 bases from J, with 16 bases between. The CDR3 is 14 residues long. The CDR3 sequence: CASSSSGARYEQYF. The CDR3 bases are TGTGCCAGCAGCTCGAGCGGAGCGAGATACGAGCAGTACTTC.

The V call is TRBV28, the J call TRBJ2-1; TRBD2 agrees at 12 bases. From germline, CDR1 is MDHEN and CDR2 SYDVKM. Germline trimming cut 2 bases from V and 2 bases from J; bases unmatched to any gene: 1. This CDR3 region has 16 residues. Here the CDR3 reads CASSLLAGGPYNEQFF. For the CDR3, the DNA is TGTGCCAGCAGTTTACTAGCGGGAGGGCCCTACAATGAGCAGTTCTTC.

The genes are TRBV5-4 and TRBJ2-6; D gene unclear. This CDR3 is 16 amino acids long. The V gene's germline CDR1 is SGHNT and CDR2 YYREEE (reference sequence). V was cut by 0 bases and J by 4 bases, with 11 bases left in between. The CDR3 coding sequence is TGTGCCAGCAGCTTGGGTACTCCCACCGGGGCCAACGTCCTGACTTTC. Translation gives CASSLGTPTGANVLTF. The full variable domain, in which reference TRBV5-4 and TRBJ2-6 provide the parts outside the CDR3, is ETGVTQSPTHLIKTRGQQVTLRCSSQSGHNTVSWYQQALGQGPQFIFQYYREEENGRGNFPPRFSGLQFPNYSSELNVNALELDDSALYLCASSLGTPTGANVLTFGAGSRLTVL.